This T cell receptor beta chain was retrieved from a study of cytomegalovirus exposure and HLA in healthy donors. Findings and caveats of the study: In a later analysis, at a false discovery rate of 0.05, fewer than 20,000 TCR beta sequences were associated with HLA alleles. Researchers catalogued roughly 170 TCR beta chains as cytomegalovirus-associated.

It was with 60 Vbeta and 13 Jbeta primers that the PCR ran. Some clones are missing from TCRdb's copy, which holds only in-frame ones; the method was immunoSEQ multiplex PCR. The sample contains roughly 120,000 clones, 80% to 85% of which appear only once. About this clone itself: What it recognizes is unknown. The sample contains more than one DNA sequence encoding this CDR3.

The CDR3 loop spans 16 amino acids. V was pared by 1 base and J by 6 bases, with 6 bases of the junction left unmatched. Germline CDR1 and CDR2: SGHTA and FQGNSA. The TCR comes from a woman aged 25 to 39 in good health and CMV-seronegative. The sample was PBMCs. The chain recombines TRBV7-2 with TRBJ2-7; 13 bases fit TRBD2. CDR3: CASSLEGTSGTSEQYF. For the CDR3, the DNA is TGTGCCAGCAGCTTAGAGGGGACTAGCGGGACCTCCGAGCAGTACTTC.